This T cell receptor beta chain is from a study of cytomegalovirus exposure and HLA in healthy donors. Regarding the study as a whole: A missense variant in DCLRE1C was later tied to TCR beta V- and J-gene trimming. The majority of CMV-associated TCR beta chains were reported as apparently HLA-restricted in a later analysis.

A remark on this clone: Its antigen is not known.

With 0 bases removed from V and 4 bases from J, the gap between germline ends came to 7 bases. Germline CDR1 reads LNHDA; CDR2 reads SQIVND (reference sequence). The CDR3 is 14 residues long. Although they were nominally healthy when sampled, donors likely had unrecorded immune exposures. The PCR employed 60 Vbeta primers together with 13 Jbeta primers. The repertoire was sequenced with immunoSEQ multiplex PCR; TCRdb's copy has only in-frame clones and lacks some. The table lists tens of thousands of clones, around 78% of them singletons. V gene TRBV19 combines with J gene TRBJ1-3, with D uncertain. Material: PBMCs. This clonotype was sampled from a male donor in good health and CMV-seropositive. The CDR3 is CASSIDLQGNTIYF. Written as DNA, the CDR3 is TGTGCCAGTAGTATAGATCTACAGGGAAACACCATATATTTT.